The 29 T cell receptor beta chains below come from one sample, sequenced in a study of cytotoxic CD8 clonotypes in ibrutinib-treated CLL. The repertoire was sequenced with immunoSEQ multiplex PCR; TCRdb's copy has only in-frame clones and lacks some. The sample gives roughly 18,000 clones, roughly 80% of which show up once; roughly 5.8% is in the top ten. Sequenced material: PBMCs, taken before ibrutinib treatment. The receptors were sampled from a human donor with chronic lymphocytic leukemia.

This clone was detected once. The gene calls are TRBV5-4 and TRBJ2-2; D possibly corresponds to TRBD1 (6 bases). Per germline, CDR1 SGHNT and CDR2 YYREEE (reference sequence). Trimming removed 0 bases from V and 4 bases from J, with 10 bases in between. CDR3 length equals 15 residues. Here the CDR3 DNA reads TGTGCCAGCAGCTTGGACAGGGCTGGCACCGGGGAGCTGTTTTTT. Its protein product is CASSLDRAGTGELFF. Based on the CDR3 plus reference TRBV5-4 and TRBJ2-2, the full variable domain is ETGVTQSPTHLIKTRGQQVTLRCSSQSGHNTVSWYQQALGQGPQFIFQYYREEENGRGNFPPRFSGLQFPNYSSELNVNALELDDSALYLCASSLDRAGTGELFFGEGSRLTVL.

This clone was seen more than once but under ten times. The chain employs TRBV7-2 and TRBJ2-5; D gene unclear. The CDR3 runs to 12 residues. V lost 8 bases, J lost 0 bases, and 7 bases lay in between. Germline V gene data show CDR1 as SGHTA and CDR2 as FQGNSA. The CDR3 sequence: CASEQNQETQYF. The CDR3, as DNA: TGTGCCAGCGAGCAGAACCAAGAGACCCAGTACTTC.

The rearrangement joins TRBV28 to TRBJ2-3; D unresolved. CDR1 and CDR2 (germline): MDHEN, SYDVKM. The V end lost 6 bases, the J end lost 0 bases, and 10 bases lay between the germline ends. This CDR3 region has 14 residues. The CDR3 DNA follows: TGTGCCAGCAGCCGTCCTTCGAGCACAGATACGCAGTATTTT. Its protein product is CASSRPSSTDTQYF. The whole variable domain, remainder taken from reference TRBV28 and TRBJ2-3, is DVKVTQSSRYLVKRTGEKVFLECVQDMDHENMFWYRQDPGLGLRLIYFSYDVKMKEKGDIPEGYSVSREKKERFSLILESASTNQTSMYLCASSRPSSTDTQYFGPGTRLTVL.

The V gene is TRBV7-9, the J gene TRBJ1-2; D might be TRBD1 (5 bases). The V and J ends lost 1 base and 4 bases respectively, with 13 bases between them. CDR1 is SEHNR, CDR2 FQNEAQ, per germline (reference sequence). The CDR3 loop spans 15 amino acids. As DNA, the CDR3 is TGTGCCAGCAGCTTAGTGGGGGGTCCCGGCTATGGCTACACCTTC. Translation: CASSLVGGPGYGYTF.

In this sample, this clone turned up once. This chain joins TRBV6-6 and TRBJ2-5; 7 bases agree with TRBD1. V shed 2 bases and J 0 bases; nucleotides not matched to a gene: 6. CDR3 length: 16 residues. CDR1 MNHNY and CDR2 SVGAGI come from the germline V gene (reference sequence). The CDR3 sequence: CASSYPATGHQETQYF. CDR3 in DNA: TGTGCCAGCAGTTACCCCGCGACAGGGCACCAAGAGACCCAGTACTTC.

The rearrangement uses TRBV18 and TRBJ2-2; no definite D call. Germline V gene data show CDR1 as KGHSH and CDR2 as LQKENI. This CDR3 is 13 amino acids long. V shed 3 bases and J shed 2 bases, with 4 bases lying between them. CDR3 sequence reads: CASSPPNTGELFF. The CDR3 DNA reads TGTGCCAGCTCACCTCCTAACACCGGGGAGCTGTTTTTT.

V usage is TRBV5-5 and J usage is TRBJ1-2; D call uncertain. Germline CDR1 SGHKS, CDR2 YYEKEE (reference sequence). The CDR3 is 13 residues long. With 0 bases removed from V and 8 bases from J, the gap between germline ends came to 11 bases. The CDR3 sequence is CASSLGPQSGYTF. The DNA of the CDR3 is TGTGCCAGCAGCTTGGGCCCCCAAAGCGGCTACACCTTC.

This clone was counted between two and nine times. The chain carries TRBV9 and TRBJ2-5; weak D call: TRBD2 (6 bases). Trimming removed 6 bases from V and 1 base from J, with 13 bases in between. Germline CDR1 and CDR2: SGDLS and YYNGEE. This CDR3 has 14 amino acids. The DNA for the CDR3 is TGTGCCAGCAATCTCCGGGGGATCCAAGAGACCCAGTACTTC. Encoded protein: CASNLRGIQETQYF.

The chain employs TRBV6-6 and TRBJ2-2; 10 bases match TRBD2. Germline V lookup: CDR1 MNHNY, CDR2 SVGAGI (reference sequence). Losses at the gene ends were 8 bases for V and 2 bases for J; bases not matched to a gene: 5. The CDR3 is 15 residues long. The CDR3 spells CASVLAGVNTGELFF. CDR3 in DNA: TGTGCCAGCGTCCTAGCGGGGGTTAACACCGGGGAGCTGTTTTTT.

This clone showed up just once. V gene TRBV18 combines with J gene TRBJ1-2; D unresolved. The germline CDR1 and CDR2 sequences are KGHSH and LQKENI. Deletions cut 2 bases from V and 8 bases from J, with 12 bases between. There are 13 residues in the CDR3. This CDR3 is CASSPSGSYGYTF. The CDR3 DNA is TGTGCCAGCTCACCATCCGGCAGTTACGGCTACACCTTC.

The V gene is TRBV10-3, the J gene TRBJ2-1; either TRBD1 or TRBD2 may fit D (5 bases each). Trimming stripped 1 base from V and 8 bases from J, with 12 bases between. The CDR3 consists of 14 residues. Per the germline V gene, CDR1 is ENHRY and CDR2 is SYGVKD. The CDR3, as DNA: TGTGCCATCAGTGAGTTCGATCGGGGCGATGAGCAGTTCTTC. Translating gives CAISEFDRGDEQFF.

This clone was seen a single time. The V and J genes are TRBV5-1 and TRBJ2-3; D possibly matches TRBD1 or TRBD2 (5 bases each). V gave up 5 bases and J gave up 0 bases, with 10 bases separating them. CDR1 and CDR2 from the germline V gene are SGHRS and YFSETQ. CDR3 size: 14 residues. CDR3 sequence: CASSVGDSTDTQYF. In nucleotides, the CDR3 is TGCGCCAGCAGTGTGGGGGACAGCACAGATACGCAGTATTTT.

This clone was seen once. The chain links TRBV2 to TRBJ2-3; no clear D. Germline V gene lookup returns CDR1 SNHLY and CDR2 FYNNEI. Deletions cut 3 bases from V and 2 bases from J, with 12 bases between. The CDR3 contains 15 residues. The CDR3 DNA sequence: TGTGCCAGCAGTGAGTCTACACACCTCACAGATACGCAGTATTTT. It specifies CASSESTHLTDTQYF. The full variable domain, completed using reference TRBV2 and TRBJ2-3, is EPEVTQTPSHQVTQMGQEVILRCVPISNHLYFYWYRQILGQKVEFLVSFYNNEISEKSEIFDDQFSVERPDGSNFTLKIRSTKLEDSAMYFCASSESTHLTDTQYFGPGTRLTVL.

The chain couples TRBV15 to TRBJ2-2; weak D call: TRBD2 (5 bases). The CDR3 contains 11 residues. Germline-derived CDR1 and CDR2 are LNHNV and YYDKDF (reference sequence). Trimming cost V 8 bases and J 5 bases, with 6 bases left between them. The CDR3, as DNA: TGTGCCACCGGGGAGACCGGGGAGCTGTTTTTT. Encoded protein: CATGETGELFF.

V and J are TRBV6-5 and TRBJ2-7; 7 positions match TRBD2. Looked up from germline, CDR1 is MNHEY and CDR2 is SVGAGI. After removal of 5 bases from V and 2 bases from J, the junction contained 9 bases not matched to a gene. The CDR3 has 15 residues. CDR3 residues: CASSHGGSATYEQYF. CDR3 in DNA: TGTGCCAGCAGTCACGGGGGGAGTGCTACCTACGAGCAGTACTTC.

This clone was found a few times. The chain is built from TRBV28 and TRBJ2-7; the match to TRBD1 covers 7 bases. The CDR3 runs to 14 residues. With V trimmed by 5 bases and J by 3 bases, 7 bases remained unmatched. Germline CDR1 and CDR2: MDHEN and SYDVKM. This chain's CDR3 is CASSGRQGSYEQYF. DNA of the CDR3: TGTGCCAGCAGTGGCCGACAGGGAAGCTACGAGCAGTACTTC.

The J gene is TRBJ1-5, the V gene TRBV7-9; D remains ambiguous. The CDR3 has 16 amino acids. The ends were cut back, 5 bases at V and 0 bases at J, with 14 bases in the middle. The germline V gene encodes CDR1 SEHNR and CDR2 FQNEAQ (reference sequence). The CDR3 sequence is CASSQTFGNSNQPQHF. For the CDR3, the DNA is TGTGCCAGCAGCCAGACTTTCGGGAATAGCAATCAGCCCCAGCATTTT.

V and J are TRBV19 and TRBJ1-3; the D gene is possibly TRBD1 (5 bases). Germline CDR1 is LNHDA and CDR2 is SQIVND (reference sequence). The CDR3 length is 16 residues. Trimming took 3 bases from V and 0 from J, leaving 12 bases between them. The DNA of the CDR3 is TGTGCCAGTAGTATGTTTGGGGGAAGCTCTGGAAACACCATATATTTT. Its protein product is CASSMFGGSSGNTIYF. Full variable domain (missing parts from reference TRBV19 and TRBJ1-3): DGGITQSPKYLFRKEGQNVTLSCEQNLNHDAMYWYRQDPGQGLRLIYYSQIVNDFQKGDIAEGYSVSREKKESFPLTVTSAQKNPTAFYLCASSMFGGSSGNTIYFGEGSWLTVV.

The rearrangement uses TRBV19 and TRBJ1-1, with D maybe TRBD1 (6 bases). The CDR3 is made up of 13 amino acids. The germline CDR1 and CDR2 sequences are LNHDA and SQIVND (reference sequence). With 3 bases removed from V and 5 bases from J, the gap between germline ends came to 10 bases. CDR3 DNA sequence: TGTGCCAGTAGTATCACAGGGCGGACTGAAGCTTTCTTT. Its protein is CASSITGRTEAFF.

As DNA, the CDR3 is TGTGCCAGCAGCTTTCGGACAGGGACGGGCACAGATACGCAGTATTTT. It codes for CASSFRTGTGTDTQYF. The chain uses TRBV14 and TRBJ2-3; 8 bases are a match to TRBD1. CDR3 length: 16 residues. CDR1 is SGHDN, CDR2 FVKESK, per germline. Losses at the gene ends were 5 bases for V and 1 base for J; bases not matched to a gene: 8.

The genes are TRBV4-1 and TRBJ2-1; perhaps TRBD2 as D (6 bases). Trimming stripped 1 base from V and 7 bases from J, with 20 bases between. The germline gives CDR1 MGHRA, CDR2 YSYEKL. The CDR3 sequence is 17 residues long. CDR3 in DNA: TGCGCCAGCAGCCAAGTAGAAAGACTAGTTGGGGGTAATGAGCAGTTCTTC. Protein: CASSQVERLVGGNEQFF.

Only one count was recorded for this clone. CDR3 residues: CASSSTSGGAWYEQYF. For the CDR3, the DNA is TGTGCCAGCAGCTCCACTAGCGGGGGGGCGTGGTACGAGCAGTACTTC. The chain links TRBV7-9 to TRBJ2-7; TRBD2 agrees at 13 bases. In germline, CDR1 is SEHNR, CDR2 FQNEAQ (reference sequence). J lost 4 bases, V lost 4 bases, and 7 bases had no gene match. The CDR3 has 16 residues.

This clone was observed a single time. The chain joins TRBV5-1 to TRBJ1-1; D might be TRBD1 (5 bases). Germline CDR1 and CDR2: SGHRS and YFSETQ. V dropped 3 bases and J dropped 5 bases, with 23 bases sitting between them. The CDR3 has 17 amino acids. CDR3 in DNA: TGCGCCAGCAGCTACAGGCCCTCACAGGTTGCGTTTACTGAAGCTTTCTTT. Its translation is CASSYRPSQVAFTEAFF.

This sequence joins TRBV5-4 and TRBJ1-1, with 7 positions matching TRBD1. Germline values: CDR1 SGHNT, CDR2 YYREEE (reference sequence). CDR3 length: 14 amino acids. Unmatched junction bases numbered 7, after V lost 4 bases and J lost 4 bases. The CDR3 nucleotides are TGTGCCAGCAGCGAAGGACAGGTGCTCACTGAAGCTTTCTTT. Translated: CASSEGQVLTEAFF.

The table lists this clone with a few counts. In DNA form, the CDR3 reads TGTGCCAGCAGCTCAGGACGGTTGAACACTGAAGCTTTCTTT. Amino acids: CASSSGRLNTEAFF. The chain combines TRBV7-9 with TRBJ1-1; D is ambiguous. The germline V gene has CDR1 SEHNR and CDR2 FQNEAQ (reference sequence). This CDR3 has 14 residues. Deletions cut 4 bases from V and 0 bases from J, with 9 bases between.

The chain links TRBV20-1 to TRBJ2-3, with TRBD1 as a possible D gene (6 bases). CDR1 DFQATT and CDR2 SNEGSKA come from the germline V gene (reference sequence). The CDR3 totals 11 residues. V was trimmed by 6 bases and J by 7 bases, leaving 11 bases between them. CDR3 nucleotides: TGCAGTGCCGACAGGTGGAATACGCAGTATTTT. Protein sequence: CSADRWNTQYF.

This chain's CDR3 is CASKSQINSPLHF. CDR3 sequence (DNA): TGTGCCAGCAAATCACAGATTAATTCACCCCTCCACTTT. V gene TRBV6-1 combines with J gene TRBJ1-6; D not resolved. The CDR3 has 13 residues. Germline V gene sequence: CDR1 MNHNS, CDR2 SASEGT. V lost 7 bases, J lost 6 bases, and 10 bases lay in between.

The genes are TRBV27 and TRBJ2-3, with TRBD2 matching over 8 bases. This CDR3 contains 15 residues. Germline CDR1 and CDR2: MNHEY and SMNVEV (reference sequence). The J segment lost 2 bases and the V segment lost 4 bases, leaving 5 bases of the junction unmatched. The CDR3 DNA sequence: TGTGCCAGCAGTTCGCGGGGGGCGTACACAGATACGCAGTATTTT. Its protein is CASSSRGAYTDTQYF.

The CDR3 region has the DNA TGCGCCAGCAGCTCCCCTGGGGCGGCGGCGGGGGTAGACGAGCAGTACTTC. The encoded protein is CASSSPGAAAGVDEQYF. This rearrangement joins TRBV5-1 to TRBJ2-7; 7 positions agree with TRBD2. The CDR3 covers 17 residues. The V gene's germline CDR1 is SGHRS and CDR2 YFSETQ. V shed 3 bases, J shed 5 bases, and the junction held 17 bases outside the gene matches.